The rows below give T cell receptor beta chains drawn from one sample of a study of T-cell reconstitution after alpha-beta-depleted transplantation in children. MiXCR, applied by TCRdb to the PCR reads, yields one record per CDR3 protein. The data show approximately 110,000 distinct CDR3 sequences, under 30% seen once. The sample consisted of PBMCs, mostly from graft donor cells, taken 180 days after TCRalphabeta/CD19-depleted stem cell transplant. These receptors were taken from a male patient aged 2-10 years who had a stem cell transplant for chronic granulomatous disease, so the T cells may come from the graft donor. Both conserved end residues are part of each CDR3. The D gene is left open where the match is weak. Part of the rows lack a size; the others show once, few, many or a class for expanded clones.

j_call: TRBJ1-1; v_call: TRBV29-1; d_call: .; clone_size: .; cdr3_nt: TGCAGCGTTGGCGGGGCGGCTAGCACTGAAGCTTTCTTT; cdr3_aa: CSVGGAASTEAFF
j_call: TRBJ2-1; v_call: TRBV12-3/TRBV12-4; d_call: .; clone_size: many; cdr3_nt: TGTGCCAGCAGCCCCACTAGCTCGGGGAACAATGAGCAGTTCTTC; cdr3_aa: CASSPTSSGNNEQFF
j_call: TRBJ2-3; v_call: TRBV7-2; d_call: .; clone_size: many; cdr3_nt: TGTGCCAGCAGCCTACGGTCCCCTAACACAGATACGCAGTATTTT; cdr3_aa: CASSLRSPNTDTQYF
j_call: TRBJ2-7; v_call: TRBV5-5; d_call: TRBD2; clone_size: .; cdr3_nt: TGTGCCAGCAGCTTGGGTAGCGGGAGTAACTCCTACGAGCAGTACTTC; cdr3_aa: CASSLGSGSNSYEQYF
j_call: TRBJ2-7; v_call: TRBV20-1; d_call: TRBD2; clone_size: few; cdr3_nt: TGCAGTGCTAAGACTAGCGGGACCTACGAGCAGTACTTC; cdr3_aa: CSAKTSGTYEQYF
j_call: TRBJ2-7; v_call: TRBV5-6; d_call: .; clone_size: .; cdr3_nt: TGTGCCAGCAGCTTCCGCCTACAGGGAGGTCCCTACGAGCAGTACTTC; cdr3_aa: CASSFRLQGGPYEQYF
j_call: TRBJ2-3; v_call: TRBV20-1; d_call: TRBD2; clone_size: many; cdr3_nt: TGCAGTGCTAGAGATCCCACTAGCGGGAGCCCAGATACGCAGTATTTT; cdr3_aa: CSARDPTSGSPDTQYF
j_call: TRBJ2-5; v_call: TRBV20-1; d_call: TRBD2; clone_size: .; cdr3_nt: TGCAGTGCCAAGACTAGCCTGGAGACCCAGTACTTC; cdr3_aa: CSAKTSLETQYF
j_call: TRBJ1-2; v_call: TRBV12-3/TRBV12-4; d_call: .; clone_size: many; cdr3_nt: TGTGCCAGCAGTCCGGGGTCCCACTTC; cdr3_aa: CASSPGSHF
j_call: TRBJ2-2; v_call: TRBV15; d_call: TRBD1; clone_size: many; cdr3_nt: TGTGCCACCAGCACAGCCAGGGGGATGACCGGGGAGCTGTTTTTT; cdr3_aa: CATSTARGMTGELFF
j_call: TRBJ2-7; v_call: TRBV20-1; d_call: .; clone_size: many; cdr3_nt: TGCAGTGCTAGAGAGGCGAGTTACGAGCAGTACTTC; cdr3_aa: CSAREASYEQYF
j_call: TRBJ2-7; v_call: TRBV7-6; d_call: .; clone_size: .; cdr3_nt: TGTGCCAGCAGCCGGCAGGGAGCCATCTACGAGCAGTACTTC; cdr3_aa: CASSRQGAIYEQYF
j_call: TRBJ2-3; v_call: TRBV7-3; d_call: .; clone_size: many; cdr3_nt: TGTGCCAGCAGCCCCCGGACGAGAACAGATACGCAGTATTTT; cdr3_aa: CASSPRTRTDTQYF
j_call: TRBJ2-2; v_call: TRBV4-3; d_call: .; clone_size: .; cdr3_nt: TGCGCCAGCAGCCAAGATCCTCAGTGGCCCAACACCGGGGAGCTGTTTTTT; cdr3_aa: CASSQDPQWPNTGELFF
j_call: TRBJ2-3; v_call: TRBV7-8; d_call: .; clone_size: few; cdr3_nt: TGTGCCAGCAGCTTGTGGGCTTCCCCTAGCACAGATACGCAGTATTTT; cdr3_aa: CASSLWASPSTDTQYF
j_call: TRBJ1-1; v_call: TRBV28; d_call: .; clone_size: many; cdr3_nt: TGTGCCAGCAGTTCCAGGCCCATGGTTTCTGAAGCTTTCTTT; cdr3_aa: CASSSRPMVSEAFF
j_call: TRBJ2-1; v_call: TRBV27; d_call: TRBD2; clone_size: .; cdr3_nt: TGTGCCAGCAGTTCGGGACTAGCGTTAGTCGATGAGCAGTTCTTC; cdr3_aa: CASSSGLALVDEQFF